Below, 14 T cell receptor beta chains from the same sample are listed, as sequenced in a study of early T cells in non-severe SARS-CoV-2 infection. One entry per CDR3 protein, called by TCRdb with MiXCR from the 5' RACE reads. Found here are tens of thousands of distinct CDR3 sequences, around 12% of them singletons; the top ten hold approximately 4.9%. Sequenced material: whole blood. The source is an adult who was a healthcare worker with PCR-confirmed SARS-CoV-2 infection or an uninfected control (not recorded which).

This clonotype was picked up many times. The CDR3 spells CASSPGPYQPQHF. CDR3 coding DNA: TGTGCCAGCAGCCCCGGACCTTATCAGCCCCAGCATTTT. The chain links TRBV11-2 to TRBJ1-5; no firm D call. Trimming took 5 bases from V and 5 from J, leaving 10 bases between them. Germline assignment: CDR1 SGHAT and CDR2 FQNNGV. The CDR3 runs 13 residues.

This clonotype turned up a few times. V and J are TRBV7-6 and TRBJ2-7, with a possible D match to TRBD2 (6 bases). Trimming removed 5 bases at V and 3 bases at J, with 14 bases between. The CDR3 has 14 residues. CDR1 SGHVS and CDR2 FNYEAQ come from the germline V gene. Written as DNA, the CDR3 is TGTGCCAGCAGCCCAGGAGGGGCAATCTACGAGCAGTACTTC. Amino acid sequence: CASSPGGAIYEQYF. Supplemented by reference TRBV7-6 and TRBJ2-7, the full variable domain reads GAGVSQSPRYKVTKRGQDVALRCDPISGHVSLYWYRQALGQGPEFLTYFNYEAQQDKSGLPNDRFSAERPEGSISTLTIQRTEQRDSAMYRCASSPGGAIYEQYFGPGTRLTVT.

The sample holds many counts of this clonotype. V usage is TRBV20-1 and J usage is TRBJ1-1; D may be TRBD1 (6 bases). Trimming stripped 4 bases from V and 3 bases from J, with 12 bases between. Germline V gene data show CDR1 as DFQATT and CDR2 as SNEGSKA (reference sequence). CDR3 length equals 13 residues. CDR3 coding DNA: TGCAGTGCTACCCGAACAGGGTACACTGAAGCTTTCTTT. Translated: CSATRTGYTEAFF.

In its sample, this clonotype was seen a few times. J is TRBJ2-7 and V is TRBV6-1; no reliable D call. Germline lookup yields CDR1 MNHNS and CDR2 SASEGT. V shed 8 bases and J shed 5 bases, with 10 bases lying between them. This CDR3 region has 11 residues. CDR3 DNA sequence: TGTGCCAGCGTAAAGGGCCACGAGCAGTACTTC. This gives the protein CASVKGHEQYF.

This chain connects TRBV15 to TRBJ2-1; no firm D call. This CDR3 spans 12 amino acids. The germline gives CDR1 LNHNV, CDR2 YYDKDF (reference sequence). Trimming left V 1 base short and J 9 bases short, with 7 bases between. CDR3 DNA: TGTGCCACCAGCAGAGGACGGACTGAGCAGTTCTTC. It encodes CATSRGRTEQFF.

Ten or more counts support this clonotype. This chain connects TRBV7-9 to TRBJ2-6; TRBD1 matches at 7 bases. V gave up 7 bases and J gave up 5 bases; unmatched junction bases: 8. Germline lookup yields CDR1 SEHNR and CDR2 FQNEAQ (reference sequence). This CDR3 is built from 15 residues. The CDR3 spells CASTTDRERANVLTF. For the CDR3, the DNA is TGTGCCAGCACCACCGACAGGGAAAGGGCCAACGTCCTGACTTTC.

As DNA, the CDR3 is TGTGCCAGCAGTGAAATGGTAGGAGGGTCCGTTAGTCAGCCCCAGCATTTT. It is translated as CASSEMVGGSVSQPQHF. The chain recombines TRBV6-1 with TRBJ1-5; D call uncertain. The CDR3 runs to 17 residues. In germline, CDR1 is MNHNS, CDR2 SASEGT. Trimming took 2 bases from V and 6 from J, leaving 20 bases between them.

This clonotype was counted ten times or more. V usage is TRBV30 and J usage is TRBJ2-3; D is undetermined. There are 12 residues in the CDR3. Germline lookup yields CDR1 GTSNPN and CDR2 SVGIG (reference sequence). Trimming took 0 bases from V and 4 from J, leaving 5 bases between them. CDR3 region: CAWSVRPDTQYF. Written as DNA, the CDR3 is TGTGCCTGGAGTGTACGACCAGATACGCAGTATTTT. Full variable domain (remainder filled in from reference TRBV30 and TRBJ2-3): SQTIHQWPATLVQPVGSPLSLECTVEGTSNPNLYWYRQAAGRGLQLLFYSVGIGQISSEVPQNLSASRPQDRQFILSSKKLLLSDSGFYLCAWSVRPDTQYFGPGTRLTVL.

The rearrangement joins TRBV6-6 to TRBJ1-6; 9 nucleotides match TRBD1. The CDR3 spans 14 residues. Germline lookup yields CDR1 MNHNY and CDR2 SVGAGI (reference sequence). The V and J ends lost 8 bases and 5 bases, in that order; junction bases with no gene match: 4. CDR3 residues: CASLGTGHNSPLHF. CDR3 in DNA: TGTGCCAGCCTCGGGACAGGGCATAATTCACCCCTCCACTTT.

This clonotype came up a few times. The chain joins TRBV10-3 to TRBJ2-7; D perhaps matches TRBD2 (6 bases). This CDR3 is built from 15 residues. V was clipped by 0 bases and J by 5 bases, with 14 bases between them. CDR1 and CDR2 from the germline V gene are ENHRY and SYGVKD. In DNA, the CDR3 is TGTGCCATCAGTGAGTCCGTGACCCGGGGGAACGAGCAGTACTTC. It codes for CAISESVTRGNEQYF.

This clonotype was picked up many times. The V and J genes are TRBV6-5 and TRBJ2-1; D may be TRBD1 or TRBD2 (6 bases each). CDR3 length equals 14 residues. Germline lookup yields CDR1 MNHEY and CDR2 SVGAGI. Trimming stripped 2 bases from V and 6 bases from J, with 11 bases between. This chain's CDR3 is CASSYAGQLNEQFF. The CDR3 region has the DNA TGTGCCAGCAGTTACGCGGGACAACTCAATGAGCAGTTCTTC.

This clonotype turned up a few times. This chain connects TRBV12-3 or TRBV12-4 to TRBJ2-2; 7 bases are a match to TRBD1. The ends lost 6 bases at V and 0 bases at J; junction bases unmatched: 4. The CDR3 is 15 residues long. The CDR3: CASRPQGANTGELFF. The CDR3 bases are TGTGCCAGCAGACCCCAGGGGGCGAACACCGGGGAGCTGTTTTTT.

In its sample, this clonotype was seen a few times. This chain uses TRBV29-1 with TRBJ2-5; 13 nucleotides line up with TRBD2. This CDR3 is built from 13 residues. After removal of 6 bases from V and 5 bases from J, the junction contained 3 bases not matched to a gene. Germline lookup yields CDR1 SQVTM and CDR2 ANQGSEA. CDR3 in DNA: TGCAGCGTGGGGACTAGCGGGATGGAGACCCAGTACTTC. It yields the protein CSVGTSGMETQYF.

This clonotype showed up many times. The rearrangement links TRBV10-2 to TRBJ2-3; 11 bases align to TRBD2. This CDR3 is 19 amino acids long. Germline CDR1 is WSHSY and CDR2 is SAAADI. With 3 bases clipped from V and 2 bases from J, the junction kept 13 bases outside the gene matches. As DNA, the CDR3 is TGCGCCAGCAGTGAAGAGCTAGCGGGGGGTAAGGGCCACACAGATACGCAGTATTTT. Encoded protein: CASSEELAGGKGHTDTQYF.